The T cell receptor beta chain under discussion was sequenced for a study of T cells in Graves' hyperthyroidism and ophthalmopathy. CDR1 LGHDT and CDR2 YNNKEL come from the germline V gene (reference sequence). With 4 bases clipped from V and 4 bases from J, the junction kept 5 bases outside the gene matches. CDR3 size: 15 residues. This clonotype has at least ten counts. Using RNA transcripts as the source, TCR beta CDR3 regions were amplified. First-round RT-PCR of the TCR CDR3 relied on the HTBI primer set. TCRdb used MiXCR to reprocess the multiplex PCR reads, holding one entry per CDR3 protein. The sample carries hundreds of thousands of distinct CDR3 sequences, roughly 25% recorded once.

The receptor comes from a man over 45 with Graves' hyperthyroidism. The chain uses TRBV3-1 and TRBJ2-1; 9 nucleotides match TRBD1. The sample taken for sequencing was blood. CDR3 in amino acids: CASSPGTGLYNEQFF. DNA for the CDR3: TGTGCCAGCAGCCCCGGGACAGGGTTATACAATGAGCAGTTCTTC.